This section outlines one T cell receptor (beta chain) sequence together with its context. The sample originates from a study of shared clonotypes between healthy human individuals. V was trimmed by 5 bases and J by 2 bases, leaving 19 bases between them. This CDR3 contains 16 residues. Germline CDR1 is MGHRA and CDR2 is YSYEKL. Assay used: immunoSEQ multiplex PCR; TCRdb lists only in-frame clones, some missing. Of about 2.1 million clones in the sample, over 85% are singletons; the top ten hold roughly 1.7%. Terminally differentiated effector memory CD45RA+ cells were left out of the naive CD8 fraction, which was CD45RO-negative and positively selected for CCR7.

The sequencing input was naive CD8+ T cells from PBMCs. The V gene is TRBV4-1, the J gene TRBJ2-7; D might be TRBD1 (6 bases). The clonotype originates from a man younger than 35 in good health. Some clones in this sample may be carry-over from other donors' samples. The CDR3 reads CASSKNYGTNTYEQYF. CDR3 nucleotides: TGCGCCAGCAGCAAAAACTACGGGACAAATACCTACGAGCAGTACTTC.